This T cell receptor (beta chain) was recorded in a study of CD8 T cells in Susac syndrome. The authors reverse transcribed roughly 0.45 to 1 ug RNA with random hexamers. Across 54 Vbeta and 13 Jbeta, TCR beta CDR3 was amplified with immunoSEQ multiplex PCR. TCRdb reprocessed the immunoSEQ multiplex PCR reads via MiXCR and lists one record per CDR3 protein. The sample includes around 99,000 distinct CDR3 sequences, around 97% of them seen just once. CD8+ and CD4+ T cells were negatively isolated; TEMRA cells were FACS-enriched. Concerning this clonotype: Its antigen remains unidentified.

Germline V gene sequence: CDR1 SQVTM, CDR2 ANQGSEA. CDR3 length equals 13 residues. V gave up 5 bases and J gave up 3 bases; unmatched junction bases: 5. Study results and limitations: The authors acknowledged that their TCR sequencing and HLA analysis involved a relatively small number of individuals.

The specimen was CD4+ T cells from PBMCs. J is TRBJ2-7 and V is TRBV29-1; TRBD2 aligns across 9 bases. This TCR derives from a human donor in good health. In nucleotides, the CDR3 is TGCAGCGTTCTTAGCGGGGGCGGCTACGAGCAGTACTTC. Encoded protein: CSVLSGGGYEQYF.